This TCR beta chain was identified during a study of blood T cell repertoires in COVID-19. Study-wide context: Samples of COVID-19 (acute and convalescent) were obtained from the United States, Italy and Spain. PBMCs, B-cell-depleted T cells, or T cells were the source of the cDNA or gDNA that made up the material.

The germline V gene encodes CDR1 KGHSY and CDR2 FQNENV. With 4 bases clipped from V and 11 bases from J, the junction kept 4 bases outside the gene matches. The CDR3 is 13 amino acids. As handled by the study authors: For nucleated cells, counts were estimated from reference gene primer amplification. Using immunoSEQ multiplex PCR, the repertoire was profiled, and TCRdb retains in-frame clones only, with some absent. The V and J calls and clone size come from that table; D and trimming were worked out from the DNA. Of some 260,000 clones listed, approximately 80% are singletons. The receptor was isolated from a woman older than 75 with active or convalescent COVID-19. This chain joins TRBV16 and TRBJ2-7; 14 nucleotides align to TRBD2. The sequenced sample was peripheral blood. DNA for the CDR3: TGTGCCAGCAGCCCCGGGACTAGCGGGAGTAAGTACTTC. It translates to CASSPGTSGSKYF.